Each of the 22 T cell receptor beta chains below was sequenced from the same sample in a study of CD8 T cells in Susac syndrome. cDNA came from roughly 0.53 to 1 ug RNA primed by random hexamers. One entry per CDR3 protein, called by TCRdb with MiXCR from the immunoSEQ multiplex PCR reads. This sample has about 150,000 distinct CDR3 sequences, with around 93% found just once. The sample was CD4+ T cells from PBMCs. The receptors come from a human donor with multiple sclerosis.

This clonotype was counted a single time. CDR3 DNA: TGTGCCACCAGTTCGGCGATCTCTGGGGCCAACGTCCTGACTTTC. Encoded protein: CATSSAISGANVLTF. This chain links TRBV24-1 with TRBJ2-6; D unclear. This CDR3 has 15 amino acids. Germline V gives CDR1 KGHDR, CDR2 SFDVKD. Deletions cut 6 bases from V and 0 bases from J, with 8 bases between.

Only one count was recorded for this clonotype. The rearrangement links TRBV3-1 to TRBJ1-1, with D tentatively TRBD1 (5 bases). Germline V gives CDR1 LGHDT, CDR2 YNNKEL (reference sequence). The CDR3 spans 12 residues. The V end was cut by 1 base, the J end by 13 bases, with 13 bases between. CDR3 sequence (DNA): TGTGCCAGCAGCCAAGTGGGGACGCTCATTTTCTTT. Translation: CASSQVGTLIFF.

This rearrangement joins TRBV4-3 to TRBJ2-7; D tentatively reads TRBD1 or TRBD2 (5 bases each). This CDR3 has 16 residues. Germline V gene data show CDR1 as LGHNA and CDR2 as YSLEER. Trimming took 3 bases from V and 7 from J, leaving 22 bases between them. The DNA for the CDR3 is TGCGCCAGCAGCCAGGACTCCCCCGGGGCCGGCTTTGAGCAGTACTTC. It encodes CASSQDSPGAGFEQYF.

The chain employs TRBV28 and TRBJ1-2; no definite D call. Germline V lookup: CDR1 MDHEN, CDR2 SYDVKM. The CDR3 has 12 residues. The ends were cut back, 2 bases at V and 5 bases at J, with 6 bases in the middle. CDR3: CASSLARYGYTF. CDR3 coding DNA: TGTGCCAGCAGTTTAGCCAGGTATGGCTACACCTTC.

The rearrangement uses TRBV3-1 and TRBJ2-1; D gene uncertain. This CDR3 region has 13 residues. The germline V gene has CDR1 LGHDT and CDR2 YNNKEL (reference sequence). V lost 4 bases and J 4 bases, leaving 8 bases between the germline ends. For the CDR3, the DNA is TGTGCCAGCAGCCCCCCTCCGTACAATGAGCAGTTCTTC. This codes for CASSPPPYNEQFF.

The chain combines TRBV19 with TRBJ2-4; tentatively, D is TRBD1 (5 bases). CDR3 length: 15 amino acids. CDR1 is LNHDA, CDR2 SQIVND, per germline (reference sequence). V gave up 4 bases and J gave up 0 bases, with 10 bases separating them. CDR3 protein: CASSKGLLAKNIQYF. CDR3 sequence (DNA): TGTGCCAGTAGTAAGGGGCTGTTAGCCAAAAACATTCAGTACTTC.

As DNA, the CDR3 is TGTGCCAGCAGTTTATTAGGGGATCCCTACGAGCAGTACTTC. It encodes CASSLLGDPYEQYF. This chain joins TRBV28 and TRBJ2-7; weak D call: TRBD1 (5 bases). Germline V CDR1 and CDR2: MDHEN, SYDVKM. Deletions cut 1 base from V and 2 bases from J, with 9 bases between. The CDR3 runs 14 residues.

This rearrangement joins TRBV5-4 to TRBJ1-2; D remains ambiguous. Germline CDR1 reads SGHNT; CDR2 reads YYREEE (reference sequence). The V gene lost 0 bases and the J gene lost 0 bases, with 9 bases spanning the gap. The CDR3 spans 15 residues. Here the CDR3 reads CASSLGSTSNYGYTF. In nucleotides, the CDR3 is TGTGCCAGCAGCTTGGGGTCTACATCTAACTATGGCTACACCTTC.

The chain has TRBV29-1 and TRBJ1-1, with D maybe TRBD1 (5 bases). Trimming stripped 4 bases from V and 2 bases from J, with 11 bases between. Germline V CDR1 and CDR2: SQVTM, ANQGSEA. This CDR3 has 13 residues. The CDR3 loop reads CSVGLGLNTEAFF. The DNA for the CDR3 is TGCAGCGTTGGGCTGGGGCTCAACACTGAAGCTTTCTTT.

In DNA, the CDR3 is TGTGCCAGCAGTTACACTACAGGCTGGACTGAAGCTTTCTTT. This sequence encodes CASSYTTGWTEAFF. V is TRBV6-5 and J is TRBJ1-1; D is perhaps TRBD1 (5 bases). V was cut by 2 bases and J by 5 bases, with 12 bases left in between. Germline lookup yields CDR1 MNHEY and CDR2 SVGAGI. The CDR3 is 14 residues long.

J is TRBJ2-5 and V is TRBV29-1, with D unresolved. Germline CDR1 and CDR2: SQVTM and ANQGSEA. V shed 2 bases and J shed 4 bases, with 5 bases lying between them. This CDR3 contains 11 residues. For the CDR3, the DNA is TGCAGCGTTGAACTGGGAGAGACCCAGTACTTC. It specifies CSVELGETQYF.

The chain joins TRBV7-9 to TRBJ1-2, with D possibly being TRBD1 (6 bases). V was shortened by 5 bases and J by 8 bases, with 12 bases between the two germline ends. CDR3 length equals 12 residues. Germline V gene data show CDR1 as SEHNR and CDR2 as FQNEAQ (reference sequence). This chain's CDR3 is CASSPHGGGYTF. The CDR3 nucleotides read TGTGCCAGCAGCCCCCACGGGGGCGGCTACACCTTC.

In regard to this clonotype: A read error may produce the germline difference seen at one junction end. The chain recombines TRBV7-7 with TRBJ2-3; no clear D. This CDR3 spans 15 amino acids. Per germline, CDR1 SSHAT and CDR2 FNYEAQ (reference sequence). DNA of the CDR3: TGTGCTAGCAGCCCACTGGACCGAAGCACAGATACGCAGTATTTT. This gives the protein CASSPLDRSTDTQYF.

The J gene is TRBJ2-1, the V gene TRBV7-9, with 8 bases fitting TRBD1. Germline V gene data show CDR1 as SEHNR and CDR2 as FQNEAQ (reference sequence). J was trimmed by 4 bases and V by 5 bases; bases with no gene match: 7. The length of the CDR3 is 15 residues. The CDR3 DNA is TGTGCCAGCAGCACTAGGGGACAGGATTACAATGAGCAGTTCTTC. It specifies CASSTRGQDYNEQFF.

The V gene is TRBV5-1, the J gene TRBJ2-7; TRBD1 aligns across 11 bases. The CDR3 covers 14 residues. Trimming cost V 4 bases and J 3 bases; bases outside gene matches: 3. Germline CDR1 reads SGHRS; CDR2 reads YFSETQ. CDR3 sequence reads: CASSTGTGGYEQYF. DNA of the CDR3: TGCGCCAGCAGCACCGGGACAGGGGGCTACGAGCAGTACTTC.

V usage is TRBV9 and J usage is TRBJ2-2, with D tentatively TRBD2 (5 bases). Trimming took off 5 bases at V and 2 bases at J, with 10 bases between the two ends. CDR3 length: 14 residues. Germline assignment: CDR1 SGDLS and CDR2 YYNGEE. The CDR3 protein is CASRSGSNTGELFF. The CDR3 nucleotides read TGTGCCAGCAGGTCGGGGTCAAACACCGGGGAGCTGTTTTTT.

The chain links TRBV5-6 to TRBJ2-3; D is possibly TRBD1 (5 bases). The CDR3 totals 14 residues. The V end lost 2 bases, the J end lost 4 bases, and 11 bases lay between the germline ends. Germline V CDR1 and CDR2: SGHDT, YYEEEE. The CDR3 loop is CASSFGANPDTQYF. For the CDR3, the DNA is TGTGCCAGCAGCTTTGGGGCAAACCCAGATACGCAGTATTTT.

This clonotype was counted between two and nine times. The genes are TRBV14 and TRBJ2-7, with TRBD1 matching over 7 bases. Germline V gives CDR1 SGHDN, CDR2 FVKESK. The CDR3 loop spans 16 amino acids. The V gene end was trimmed by 4 bases and the J gene end by 3 bases; junction bases not matched to a gene: 12. CDR3 DNA sequence: TGTGCCAGCAGCCTCCTACCGGGACAGTCATACTACGAGCAGTACTTC. This codes for CASSLLPGQSYYEQYF. Based on the CDR3 plus reference TRBV14 and TRBJ2-7, the full variable domain is EAGVTQFPSHSVIEKGQTVTLRCDPISGHDNLYWYRRVMGKEIKFLLHFVKESKQDESGMPNNRFLAERTGGTYSTLKVQPAELEDSGVYFCASSLLPGQSYYEQYFGPGTRLTVT.

The rearrangement links TRBV20-1 to TRBJ1-4; D is possibly TRBD1 (5 bases). CDR1 is DFQATT and CDR2 is SNEGSKA in the germline V gene (reference sequence). The CDR3 is 13 amino acids. V was cut by 4 bases and J by 7 bases, with 13 bases left in between. For the CDR3, the DNA is TGCAGTGCTAAGGGGCTTACGCTTGAAAAACTGTTTTTT. This translates into CSAKGLTLEKLFF.

This chain uses TRBV20-1 with TRBJ2-1, with D possibly matching TRBD2 (5 bases). V was trimmed by 6 bases and J by 4 bases, leaving 16 bases between them. The CDR3 is 14 residues long. Germline assignment: CDR1 DFQATT and CDR2 SNEGSKA (reference sequence). The CDR3, as DNA: TGCAGTGCCTACGGGCCTAGCAGTTACAATGAGCAGTTCTTC. Protein product: CSAYGPSSYNEQFF.

This clonotype occurred once. The chain carries TRBV9 and TRBJ1-2; D uncertain. The CDR3 has 15 amino acids. V lost 0 bases, J lost 5 bases, and 14 bases lay in between. Looked up from germline, CDR1 is SGDLS and CDR2 is YYNGEE. Here the CDR3 reads CASSVEAQQIYGYTF. Here the CDR3 DNA reads TGTGCCAGCAGCGTAGAGGCGCAGCAAATTTATGGCTACACCTTC.

V and J are TRBV2 and TRBJ1-5; D is uncertain. Between the trimmed V and J ends, which lost 6 bases and 9 bases, there was a span of 18 bases. The CDR3 contains 14 residues. Germline CDR1 reads SNHLY; CDR2 reads FYNNEI. CDR3 protein: CASSARTDRGPQHF. As DNA, the CDR3 is TGTGCCAGCAGCGCCCGGACTGACCGGGGGCCCCAGCATTTT.